The present T cell receptor beta chain was sequenced within a study of T cells expressing NK-cell markers. Overall study context: Source material for TCR beta repertoires consisted of sorted CD3+CD56+NKG2C+, CD3+CD56+NKG2C- and CD3+CD56-NKG2C+ T cells. Broader study findings: In a group of 5 or 6 donors, dominant NKG2C+ clonotypes represented about 1.0-7.5% of CD8+ T cells. In a handful of donors, these clonotypes also led the CD3+CD56-NKG2C+ fraction.

This CDR3 has 17 residues. Germline-derived CDR1 and CDR2 are SGDLS and YYNGEE. Comment on this clonotype: Its specificity is unknown.

Researchers built TCR beta cDNA using 5'RACE template switching with UMIs. From its re-call of the 5' RACE reads, TCRdb lists each CDR3 protein once, without DNA. This repertoire includes 400,000 to 450,000 distinct CDR3 sequences. This receptor was identified in a woman aged 18 to 75 in good health. The chain recombines TRBV9 with TRBJ2-5; TCRdb's D call, TRBD1, is unchecked because there is no DNA. Sequenced sample: blood T cells: a sorted CD56 or NKG2C T cell subset, CD4+ or CD8+ T cells, or bulk PBMC T cells (not recorded which). CDR3 protein: CASSVVRIGQEKETQYF.